A selection of T cell receptor beta chains follows, all from one sample in a study of blood T cell repertoires in COVID-19. Produced via immunoSEQ multiplex PCR; TCRdb's table is partial and in-frame only. The sample includes 200,000 to 250,000 clones, approximately 80% seen only once; the top ten take roughly 9.8%. Specimen: peripheral blood. These receptor sequences come from an older man with acute or convalescent COVID-19. Both conserved end residues are part of each CDR3. D genes are given only for firm matches. Expanded clones are given a class, and other clones once, few, many or no size at all.

-,-,TRBJ1-2,TRBV24-1,TGTGCCACCAGCACCGCCAGGGTAGGCTATGGCTACACCTTC,CATSTARVGYGYTF
-,-,TRBJ2-7,TRBV7-9,TGTGCCAGCAGCGGCGGCAGATCCTACGAGCAGTACTTC,CASSGGRSYEQYF
-,TRBD1,TRBJ2-1,TRBV5-1,TGCGCCAGCAGACGCGGACAGGGTCACAATGAGCAGTTCTTC,CASRRGQGHNEQFF
-,TRBD1,TRBJ2-7,TRBV4-1,TGCGCCAGCAGCCAAGTTAACAGGGGGTCGGGGGAGCAGTACTTC,CASSQVNRGSGEQYF
-,TRBD2,TRBJ2-1,TRBV19,TGTGCCAGTAGTATAGCTGGACTAGCGGGAGGGCGACCGAGCTCCTACAATGAGCAGTTCTTC,CASSIAGLAGGRPSSYNEQFF
-,TRBD1,TRBJ1-5,TRBV19,TGTGCCAGTAGGGGTCCACAGGGGCAGCCCCAGCATTTT,CASRGPQGQPQHF
-,-,TRBJ2-7,TRBV27,TGTGCCAGCAGTTTCTCCGGGACTCCCAGATGGTACTTC,CASSFSGTPRWYF
-,-,TRBJ1-1,TRBV20-1,TGCAGTGCTAGACAGAACACTGAAGCTTTCTTT,CSARQNTEAFF
-,TRBD2,TRBJ2-3,TRBV24-1,TGTGCCACAGAAAACGGACTAGGCACAGATACGCAGTATTTT,CATENGLGTDTQYF
-,TRBD1,TRBJ1-4,TRBV18,TGTGCCAGCTCGGACAGGGTTAATGAAAAACTGTTTTTT,CASSDRVNEKLFF
few,-,TRBJ2-7,TRBV11-3,TGTGCCAGCAGCCCGAGCGGTCGCCCCTACGAGCAGTACTTC,CASSPSGRPYEQYF
-,-,TRBJ1-2,TRBV5-1,TGCGCCAGCAGCCCCAGCGCAGCTAACTATGGCTACACCTTC,CASSPSAANYGYTF
-,-,TRBJ2-5,TRBV12-3/TRBV12-4,TGTGCCAGCAGTCAAAGCGAGACCCAGTACTTC,CASSQSETQYF
-,TRBD1,TRBJ2-7,TRBV12-5,TGTGCTAGTGCCGTGGGAATAGGACAGGGGGCGAACTACGAGCAGTACTTC,CASAVGIGQGANYEQYF
-,-,TRBJ2-3,TRBV5-1,TGCGCCAGCAGCTTCGATCCCAGCGAAGCGGAGAGCACAGATACGCAGTATTTT,CASSFDPSEAESTDTQYF
-,-,TRBJ1-2,TRBV19,TGTGCCAGTAGTATTACGGGTTCGAATGGCTACACCTTC,CASSITGSNGYTF
-,-,TRBJ1-4,TRBV19,TGTGCCAGTAGTGGGGCCCAGTTTTTTGCAACTAATGAAAAACTGTTTTTT,CASSGAQFFATNEKLFF
-,-,TRBJ1-2,TRBV25-1,TGTGCCAGCTCGAGGGCAGTTAACTATGGCTACACCTTC,CASSRAVNYGYTF
-,-,TRBJ1-3,TRBV15,TGTGCCACCAGCAGAGATCGGGGAGCATCTGGAAACACCATATATTTT,CATSRDRGASGNTIYF
-,TRBD2,TRBJ2-5,TRBV5-5,TGTGCCAGCAGCTTGGAACCCTTAGCGGGAGGGCCGCGAGAGACCCAGTACTTC,CASSLEPLAGGPRETQYF
-,TRBD1,TRBJ1-1,TRBV23-1,TGCGCCAGCAGTCAACGGGACAGGGGGCGCGCAGGGAACACTGAAGCTTTCTTT,CASSQRDRGRAGNTEAFF
-,-,TRBJ1-5,TRBV5-1,TGCGCCAGCAGCTTGAAACAGGTCGGCAAGGCAAGCAATCAGCCCCAGCATTTT,CASSLKQVGKASNQPQHF
-,-,TRBJ1-2,TRBV28,TGTGCCAGCGGTCCGGGTTTGGGGGGGCGTAACTATGGCTACACCTTC,CASGPGLGGRNYGYTF
-,-,TRBJ2-3,TRBV10-1,TGCGCCAACGCGGACAGACGCACAGATACGCAGTATTTT,CANADRRTDTQYF
-,-,TRBJ1-1,TRBV30,TGTGCCTGGAGTGGACAGGCGAACACTGAAGCTTTCTTT,CAWSGQANTEAFF
-,TRBD1,TRBJ2-7,TRBV4-2,TGTGCCAGCAGCCCCGGGACAGCCCTGTACGAGCAGTACTTC,CASSPGTALYEQYF
-,TRBD1,TRBJ2-2,TRBV25-1,TGTGCCAGCAGTGAAACCGGGACAGGCCTCACCGGGGAGCTGTTTTTT,CASSETGTGLTGELFF
-,-,TRBJ1-2,TRBV7-8,TGTGCCAGCAGCTTAGCGGCCTCTCACTATGGCTACACCTTC,CASSLAASHYGYTF
-,-,TRBJ2-7,TRBV9,TGTGCCAGCAGCGTAGATTTCGGGCGGGCAGCTTACGAGCAGTACTTC,CASSVDFGRAAYEQYF
-,-,TRBJ2-3,TRBV9,TGTGCCAGCACCGACGAGGGCCATGGAGCAGATACGCAGTATTTT,CASTDEGHGADTQYF
-,-,TRBJ1-6,TRBV6-6,TGTGCCAGCACAAGTACAGATTATAATTCACCCCTCCACTTT,CASTSTDYNSPLHF
-,-,TRBJ1-2,TRBV11-2,TGTGCCAGCAGCCGCTGGACAGCTATGAGTGACTACACCTTC,CASSRWTAMSDYTF
-,-,TRBJ2-7,TRBV2,TGTGCCAGCAGTGAGGCCCCTAGAGAGCAGTACTTC,CASSEAPREQYF
-,TRBD1,TRBJ1-5,TRBV6-5,TGTGCCAGCGGGACAGGGAGTAGCAATCAGCCCCAGCATTTT,CASGTGSSNQPQHF
once,TRBD1,TRBJ2-3,TRBV19,TGTGCCAGTAATAGGGGGCGAGAGGATACGCAGTATTTT,CASNRGREDTQYF
-,TRBD1,TRBJ1-3,TRBV24-1,TGTGCCACCTCAGGGGGAACGGGAAACACCATATATTTT,CATSGGTGNTIYF
-,TRBD1,TRBJ1-1,TRBV28,TGTGCCAGCGGGACAGGGGGCGTAGCAGCTTTCTTT,CASGTGGVAAFF
-,TRBD2,TRBJ2-7,TRBV5-1,TGCGCCAGCAGCTCCGGGACTAGCGGGGTAACCTACGAGCAGTACTTC,CASSSGTSGVTYEQYF
-,-,TRBJ1-2,TRBV19,TGTGCCAGTAGTATAGATCGGTATACTTCAGGAGGCTACACCTTC,CASSIDRYTSGGYTF
-,-,TRBJ2-3,TRBV4-1,TGCGCCAGCAGCCAGGTCGGGCAGGCCAGGGGCACAGATACGCAGTATTTT,CASSQVGQARGTDTQYF
-,-,TRBJ2-7,TRBV12-2,TGTGCAAGTCGCTATAATGTTCACAGGGCCTACGAGCAGTACTTC,CASRYNVHRAYEQYF
-,-,TRBJ1-6,TRBV14,TGTGCCAGCAGCCAACTTCTCAGGGAACGGAATTCACCCCTCCACTTT,CASSQLLRERNSPLHF
-,-,TRBJ1-2,TRBV27,TGTGCCAGCAGTTTATCGTCCAGGGTTCAGTTAGCTGGCTACACCTTC,CASSLSSRVQLAGYTF
-,TRBD1,TRBJ2-1,TRBV19,TGTGCCAGTAGGGACAGGGGTAACAATGAGCAGTTCTTC,CASRDRGNNEQFF
-,TRBD1,TRBJ1-1,TRBV6-6,TGTGCCAGCAGTTACCCCAGGGGGAGGAACACTGAAGCTTTCTTT,CASSYPRGRNTEAFF
-,TRBD2,TRBJ2-1,TRBV11-2,TGTGCCAGCAGCTTAGCTAGGACTAGCGGGAAGGATGAGCAGTTCTTC,CASSLARTSGKDEQFF
-,TRBD2,TRBJ2-2,TRBV10-2,TGCGCCAGCAGTGAATTGGCTAGCGGGAGCGCGAACACCGGGGAGCTGTTTTTT,CASSELASGSANTGELFF
-,-,TRBJ2-5,TRBV24-1,TGTGCCACCAGTGATGCGGGAGAGACCCAGTACTTC,CATSDAGETQYF
-,-,TRBJ2-6,TRBV19,TGTGCCAGCACAAACAGGGGGGGACACTCTGGGGCCAACGTCCTGACTTTC,CASTNRGGHSGANVLTF
-,-,TRBJ2-3,TRBV18,TGTGCCAGCTCACCGAGAGTTGCCGGAGGGAGGGATACGCAGTATTTT,CASSPRVAGGRDTQYF
-,TRBD1,TRBJ2-7,TRBV7-3,TGTGCCAGCAGCTGGGGGACAGAATCCTACGAGCAGTACTTC,CASSWGTESYEQYF
-,TRBD1,TRBJ1-3,TRBV6-6,TGTGCCAGCAGTCCATACCCTAAGACAGGGGGCGCCTCTGGAAACACCATATATTTT,CASSPYPKTGGASGNTIYF
-,-,TRBJ1-2,TRBV7-8,TGTGCCAGCAGCTTGAGCTCAGGGGTTAACTATGGCTACACCTTC,CASSLSSGVNYGYTF
-,-,TRBJ1-4,TRBV11-2,TGTGCCAGCAGCCCCAAAGGAGGACTCAATAATGAAAAACTGTTTTTT,CASSPKGGLNNEKLFF
few,TRBD2,TRBJ2-7,TRBV7-2,TGTGCCAGCAGCTCTACTCCGGGACTAGCGGGGGGCCTGGTCGGGGAGCAGTACTTC,CASSSTPGLAGGLVGEQYF
-,-,TRBJ1-5,TRBV18,TGTGCCAGCTCGAAGAACTCTAATAGCAATCAGCCCCAGCATTTT,CASSKNSNSNQPQHF
-,-,TRBJ1-3,TRBV3-1/TRBV3-2,TGTGCCAGCAGCCTCACGAGGGGGTCTTGGAACACCATATATTTT,CASSLTRGSWNTIYF
-,TRBD1,TRBJ1-1,TRBV5-1,TGCGCCAGCAGCCTTACGGGACAGCGGGGGATGAACACTGAAGCTTTCTTT,CASSLTGQRGMNTEAFF